Listed here are 2 T cell receptor beta chains from one sample, sequenced in a study of T cells after yellow fever vaccination. TCRdb reprocessed the 5' RACE reads with MiXCR, giving one entry per CDR3 protein. Here the sample spans more than 350,000 distinct CDR3 sequences, roughly 12% being singletons. The sequenced sample was PBMCs, obtained on the day of the first yellow fever vaccination. The source is a man in his late teens or twenties who received the YFV17D yellow fever vaccine.

The CDR3 is CASSLAGPATLAKNIQYF. The CDR3 DNA follows: TGTGCCAGCAGCTTAGCGGGGCCGGCTACACTAGCCAAAAACATTCAGTACTTC. The V call is TRBV7-2, the J call TRBJ2-4, with D tentatively TRBD1 (5 bases). This CDR3 has 18 amino acids. Trimming stripped 0 bases from V and 0 bases from J, with 15 bases between. Germline lookup yields CDR1 SGHTA and CDR2 FQGNSA.

The DNA for the CDR3 is TGCGCCAGCAGCTTGTCGGTAACTAGCACAGATACGCAGTATTTT. Translating it yields CASSLSVTSTDTQYF. This chain connects TRBV5-1 to TRBJ2-3; D remains ambiguous. Per the germline V gene, CDR1 is SGHRS and CDR2 is YFSETQ. The CDR3 contains 15 residues. Trimming removed 1 base from V and 0 bases from J, with 9 bases in between.